Each of the 23 T cell receptor beta chains below was sequenced from the same sample in a study of blood T cells in healthy people across ages. A second 7 to 11 cycle PCR used barcoded and J-beta primers. TCRdb re-derived calls from the 5' RACE reads in MiXCR, one entry per CDR3 protein. The data hold around 520,000 distinct CDR3 sequences, with over 25% observed a single time. These data were also filed under a second study, of T cells of mothers and their children.

What was sequenced was blood. The receptors were sampled from a boy aged 2 to 9 in good health.

This chain joins TRBV9 and TRBJ2-5; D not resolved. Germline CDR1 and CDR2: SGDLS and YYNGEE. The CDR3 contains 15 residues. V shed 1 base and J shed 5 bases, with 15 bases lying between them. CDR3 coding DNA: TGTGCCAGCAGCGTAACCACCGGTTATATGGAGACCCAGTACTTC. As protein: CASSVTTGYMETQYF.

The chain uses TRBV6-6 and TRBJ2-7; D tentatively reads TRBD1 or TRBD2 (5 bases each). V was trimmed by 0 bases and J by 6 bases, leaving 15 bases between them. The CDR3 sequence is 15 residues long. The germline gives CDR1 MNHNY, CDR2 SVGAGI (reference sequence). The CDR3 loop is CASSYSWDVPIEQYF. The CDR3 DNA reads as TGTGCCAGCAGTTACTCTTGGGACGTCCCCATCGAGCAGTACTTC.

The V and J genes are TRBV20-1 and TRBJ2-1, with 9 bases lining up with TRBD2. CDR3 length: 15 residues. Germline lookup yields CDR1 DFQATT and CDR2 SNEGSKA (reference sequence). Trimming at V came to 4 bases and at J to 2 bases, leaving 6 bases not matched to a gene. In DNA, the CDR3 is TGCAGTGCTACTACCCGCGGGGGGGCCTACAATGAGCAGTTCTTC. This encodes CSATTRGGAYNEQFF.

The sample holds a few counts of this clonotype. The V and J genes are TRBV7-2 and TRBJ2-1, with D perhaps being TRBD1 or TRBD2 (6 bases each). CDR1 and CDR2 from the germline V gene are SGHTA and FQGNSA. Trimming removed 1 base from V and 6 bases from J, with 13 bases in between. This CDR3 is 15 amino acids long. CDR3 in amino acids: CASSLEGGRCNEQFF. The CDR3 coding sequence is TGTGCCAGCAGCTTAGAGGGGGGTCGCTGCAATGAGCAGTTCTTC.

In regard to this clonotype: The junction departs from germline at one end; a sequencing error may be responsible. Here the CDR3 reads CASTLFSGAGETQYF. DNA of the CDR3: TGTGCCAGCACCTTATTCAGCGGGGCGGGAGAGACCCAGTACTTC. The J gene is TRBJ2-5, the V gene TRBV7-2; 7 bases fit TRBD2. The germline gives CDR1 SGHTA, CDR2 FQGNSA. This CDR3 contains 15 residues.

The chain employs TRBV7-9 and TRBJ2-1; no clear D gene. The length of the CDR3 is 13 residues. Germline V lookup: CDR1 SEHNR, CDR2 FQNEAQ (reference sequence). The ends were cut back, 6 bases at V and 8 bases at J, with 14 bases in the middle. The CDR3 bases are TGTGCCAGCAGACAACGGTTTCTGGATGAGCAGTTCTTC. It encodes CASRQRFLDEQFF.

The J gene is TRBJ2-5, the V gene TRBV3-1; TRBD2 matches 13 bases. Germline V gene data show CDR1 as LGHDT and CDR2 as YNNKEL (reference sequence). The CDR3 length is 15 residues. V was pared by 4 bases and J by 11 bases, with 10 bases of the junction left unmatched. CDR3 in amino acids: CASSPQTSGRHEQYF. CDR3 sequence (DNA): TGTGCCAGCAGCCCCCAGACTAGCGGGAGGCATGAGCAGTACTTC.

In its sample, this clonotype was seen a few times. The chain couples TRBV7-9 to TRBJ1-2; 11 bases are shared with TRBD1. The J segment lost 5 bases and the V segment lost 0 bases, leaving 5 bases of the junction unmatched. This CDR3 has 16 amino acids. Germline V CDR1 and CDR2: SEHNR, FQNEAQ (reference sequence). CDR3 loop: CASSLASGTGGYGYTF. The CDR3 DNA is TGTGCCAGCAGCTTAGCTTCGGGGACAGGGGGATATGGCTACACCTTC.

The J gene is TRBJ2-7, the V gene TRBV4-1, with D possibly matching TRBD1 (5 bases). Trimming removed 4 bases at V and 0 bases at J, with 13 bases between. Germline CDR1 MGHRA, CDR2 YSYEKL. CDR3 length: 15 residues. CDR3 in amino acids: CASSLTPDISYEQYF. The DNA for the CDR3 is TGCGCCAGCAGCCTTACCCCGGACATCTCCTACGAGCAGTACTTC.

In this sample, this clonotype turned up a few times. The chain links TRBV18 to TRBJ2-4; D is unclear. V lost 6 bases, J lost 1 base, and 1 base lay in between. The CDR3 has 11 residues. Germline CDR1 is KGHSH and CDR2 is LQKENI. The CDR3 loop reads CASSAKNIQYF. For the CDR3, the DNA is TGTGCCAGCTCGGCCAAAAACATTCAGTACTTC.

This clonotype was picked up a small number of times. This chain links TRBV5-4 with TRBJ1-2; D unclear. Germline-derived CDR1 and CDR2 are SGHNT and YYREEE (reference sequence). The CDR3 contains 20 residues. Deletions cut 1 base from V and 6 bases from J, with 31 bases between. The CDR3 region is CASSLYYGWVRQSTYDGYTF. CDR3 nucleotide sequence: TGTGCCAGCAGCTTGTACTACGGGTGGGTCCGCCAATCGACGTATGATGGCTACACCTTC.

This clonotype was recorded a few times. The CDR3 nucleotides are TGCAGTGCTAGCTCCCTGTCCCTTTACAATGAGCAGTTCTTC. Its translation: CSASSLSLYNEQFF. The gene calls are TRBV20-1 and TRBJ2-1; D unclear. The V and J ends lost 3 bases and 4 bases respectively, with 13 bases between them. This CDR3 has 14 amino acids. CDR1 and CDR2 (germline): DFQATT, SNEGSKA (reference sequence).

The sample holds a few counts of this clonotype. The rearrangement links TRBV24-1 to TRBJ2-7, with D unresolved. The closer fit of TRBJ2-5 to the DNA end suggests the J call may be wrong. The CDR3 length is 11 residues. Germline CDR1 and CDR2: KGHDR and SFDVKD. CDR3: CATRSRETQYF. Here the CDR3 DNA reads TGTGCCACCCGATCGAGAGAGACCCAGTACTTC.

The gene calls are TRBV3-1 and TRBJ1-1, with TRBD1 as a possible D gene (5 bases). Trimming took off 2 bases at V and 5 bases at J, with 12 bases between the two ends. CDR1 is LGHDT and CDR2 is YNNKEL in the germline V gene (reference sequence). The length of the CDR3 is 14 residues. The CDR3 DNA reads as TGTGCCAGCAGCCAATTCTTTGGGGGAACTGAAGCTTTCTTT. It translates to CASSQFFGGTEAFF.

In DNA, the CDR3 is TGCAGTGCTAGAGATCGCGTGGCCTACGAGCAGTACTTC. Translated, it gives CSARDRVAYEQYF. V and J are TRBV20-1 and TRBJ2-7, with D uncertain. CDR1 is DFQATT, CDR2 SNEGSKA, per germline (reference sequence). This CDR3 contains 13 residues. V lost 0 bases and J lost 2, with 8 bases in between.

This clonotype was detected many times. The chain links TRBV5-1 to TRBJ2-5, with TRBD2 matching 10 bases. Judging by the DNA end, TRBJ2-7 fits better; the J call may be wrong. The CDR3 extends over 14 amino acids. From germline, CDR1 is SGHRS and CDR2 YFSETQ. The CDR3 is CASSMSGGAYEQYF. As DNA, the CDR3 is TGCGCCAGCAGCATGAGCGGGGGGGCCTACGAGCAGTACTTC.

The V call is TRBV5-1, the J call TRBJ2-5; TRBD1 is a possible D gene (5 bases). TRBJ2-7 matches the DNA end more closely, so the J call is doubtful. Germline-derived CDR1 and CDR2 are SGHRS and YFSETQ. The CDR3 has 14 residues. The CDR3 loop is CASKGAQGSYEQYF. CDR3 in DNA: TGCGCCAGCAAAGGGGCCCAGGGCTCCTACGAGCAGTACTTC.

This clonotype was counted a few times. The chain combines TRBV5-1 with TRBJ2-5; no clear D gene. This CDR3 region has 15 residues. Between the trimmed V and J ends, which lost 0 bases and 2 bases, there was a span of 11 bases. CDR1 and CDR2 from the germline V gene are SGHRS and YFSETQ. CDR3 sequence reads: CASSLDSGPQETQYF. The CDR3 DNA is TGCGCCAGCAGCTTGGATTCCGGACCTCAAGAGACCCAGTACTTC.

The V and J genes are TRBV7-2 and TRBJ1-1, with D unclear. This CDR3 is 18 amino acids long. V shed 2 bases and J shed 1 base, with 20 bases lying between them. CDR1 SGHTA and CDR2 FQGNSA come from the germline V gene. CDR3 in amino acids: CASSLKNLGKIGNTEAFF. DNA for the CDR3: TGTGCCAGCAGCTTAAAGAACCTGGGAAAAATAGGGAACACTGAAGCTTTCTTT. Combining the CDR3 with reference TRBV7-2 and TRBJ1-1 gives the whole variable domain GAGVSQSPSNKVTEKGKDVELRCDPISGHTALYWYRQSLGQGLEFLIYFQGNSAPDKSGLPSDRFSAERTGGSVSTLTIQRTQQEDSAVYLCASSLKNLGKIGNTEAFFGQGTRLTVV.

J is TRBJ1-2 and V is TRBV6-6, with no clear D. This CDR3 is built from 12 residues. V was pared by 8 bases and J by 7 bases, with 14 bases between. In germline, CDR1 is MNHNY, CDR2 SVGAGI (reference sequence). CDR3 nucleotide sequence: TGTGCCAGCGGTATATTTAGCTGTGGCTACACCTTC. Amino acid sequence: CASGIFSCGYTF.

The chain is built from TRBV30 and TRBJ2-1; unclear D gene. Trimming took 3 bases from V and 2 from J, leaving 11 bases between them. This CDR3 is 14 amino acids long. Per germline, CDR1 GTSNPN and CDR2 SVGIG (reference sequence). This chain's CDR3 is CAWSRAEPYNEQFF. In DNA form, the CDR3 reads TGTGCCTGGAGCCGTGCAGAACCCTACAATGAGCAGTTCTTC.

On this clonotype: One end of the junction does not line up with germline, which may come from a read error. This rearrangement joins TRBV4-3 to TRBJ2-5; tentatively, D is TRBD1 or TRBD2 (5 bases each). Germline V gene sequence: CDR1 LGHNA, CDR2 YSLEER. The length of the CDR3 is 13 residues. The CDR3 protein is CASSQDLGETKYF. The CDR3 DNA is TGCGCCAGCAGCCAAGATCTAGGGGAGACCAAGTACTTC.

This clonotype was counted between two and nine times. This chain connects TRBV7-2 to TRBJ2-5; 7 positions match TRBD2. TRBJ2-7 matches the DNA end more closely, so the J call is doubtful. CDR3 length: 14 residues. CDR1 is SGHTA and CDR2 is FQGNSA in the germline V gene. The CDR3 coding sequence is TGTGCCAGCAGCTTTAGGGACTACTTCTACGAGCAGTACTTC. The encoded protein is CASSFRDYFYEQYF.